A single sample gave rise to the 10 T cell receptor beta chains below, sequenced in a study of cytomegalovirus exposure and HLA in healthy donors. PCR primers comprised 60 Vbeta and 13 Jbeta primers. The assay was immunoSEQ multiplex PCR, and TCRdb's table has in-frame clones only and misses some. The table shows about 160,000 clones, with around four fifths occurring only once. Sequenced material: PBMCs. These receptors originate from a man aged 50 or older in good health and CMV-seropositive.

The V call is TRBV30, the J call TRBJ1-2; maybe TRBD1 (5 bases). Germline V gives CDR1 GTSNPN, CDR2 SVGIG (reference sequence). This CDR3 has 12 residues. Trimming took 5 bases from V and 3 from J, leaving 10 bases between them. Written as DNA, the CDR3 is TGTGCCTGGGCGGGGGGAGACTATGGCTACACCTTC. Its translation is CAWAGGDYGYTF.

This clone was observed a handful of times. The J gene is TRBJ2-7, the V gene TRBV28, with D perhaps matching TRBD2 (5 bases). The CDR3 contains 14 residues. Trimming left V 3 bases short and J 0 bases short, with 9 bases between. In germline, CDR1 is MDHEN, CDR2 SYDVKM. This chain's CDR3 is CASSFSGTSYEQYF. The CDR3 region has the DNA TGTGCCAGCAGTTTCAGCGGTACCTCCTACGAGCAGTACTTC. The variable domain in full, with the rest retrieved from reference TRBV28 and TRBJ2-7, is DVKVTQSSRYLVKRTGEKVFLECVQDMDHENMFWYRQDPGLGLRLIYFSYDVKMKEKGDIPEGYSVSREKKERFSLILESASTNQTSMYLCASSFSGTSYEQYFGPGTRLTVT.

In its sample, this clone was seen once. The V call is TRBV5-6, the J call TRBJ2-1; the match to TRBD2 covers 8 bases. The CDR3 spans 16 residues. Germline CDR1 and CDR2: SGHDT and YYEEEE. V was clipped by 1 base and J by 1 base; unmatched bases: 4. This CDR3 is CASSLMLAGSYNEQFF. DNA of the CDR3: TGTGCCAGCAGCTTGATGTTAGCGGGGTCCTACAATGAGCAGTTCTTC.

This chain uses TRBV7-8 with TRBJ2-7; unclear D gene. This CDR3 region has 17 residues. The V gene's germline CDR1 is SGHVS and CDR2 FQNEAQ. Trimming pared 2 bases from V and 3 bases from J, leaving 20 bases between. The CDR3 loop reads CASSLNGVANYHYEQYF. The CDR3 nucleotides read TGTGCCAGCAGCTTAAACGGTGTCGCGAACTACCACTACGAGCAGTACTTC.

The V call is TRBV5-1, the J call TRBJ2-1, with D tentatively TRBD2 (5 bases). The ends were cut back, 0 bases at V and 6 bases at J, with 10 bases in the middle. CDR1 is SGHRS, CDR2 YFSETQ, per germline. The CDR3 loop spans 14 amino acids. The CDR3 DNA sequence: TGCGCCAGCAGCTTGGCGCTAGCTGGCAATGAGCAGTTCTTC. The encoded protein is CASSLALAGNEQFF.

The V gene is TRBV4-1, the J gene TRBJ2-6, with TRBD1 identical over 8 bases. Germline loops: CDR1 MGHRA, CDR2 YSYEKL. V trimming: 3 bases; J trimming: 4 bases; junction bases outside the gene matches: 5. The CDR3 extends over 16 amino acids. CDR3: CASSHARGHGANVLTF. CDR3 DNA sequence: TGCGCCAGCAGCCATGCCAGGGGGCACGGGGCCAACGTCCTGACTTTC.

This chain connects TRBV30 to TRBJ1-3; no reliable D call. V lost 4 bases to trimming and J lost 4 bases, with 8 bases between them. This CDR3 spans 12 amino acids. Germline V lookup: CDR1 GTSNPN, CDR2 SVGIG (reference sequence). Here the CDR3 reads CAWNSQGNTIYF. The DNA for the CDR3 is TGTGCCTGGAATTCCCAAGGAAACACCATATATTTT.

The J gene is TRBJ2-1, the V gene TRBV28, with 7 nucleotides matching TRBD2. CDR3 length: 15 residues. Per the germline V gene, CDR1 is MDHEN and CDR2 is SYDVKM. V gave up 5 bases and J gave up 5 bases; unmatched junction bases: 9. CDR3 sequence reads: CASSQRRDYDNEQFF. The CDR3 DNA follows: TGTGCCAGCAGTCAAAGGAGGGACTACGACAATGAGCAGTTCTTC.

This rearrangement joins TRBV10-3 to TRBJ2-7; D unclear. Trimming cost V 3 bases and J 1 base, with 7 bases left between them. The CDR3 is 13 residues long. The germline gives CDR1 ENHRY, CDR2 SYGVKD. The CDR3 spells CAISEGGSYEQYF. The CDR3 DNA reads TGTGCCATCAGTGAAGGCGGATCCTACGAGCAGTACTTC.

The gene calls are TRBV5-1 and TRBJ2-7; 7 bases match TRBD2. The CDR3 runs to 13 residues. With V trimmed by 0 bases and J by 6 bases, 3 bases remained unmatched. CDR1 and CDR2 from the germline V gene are SGHRS and YFSETQ. The CDR3 loop is CASSLVGGGEQYF. CDR3 in DNA: TGCGCCAGCAGCTTGGTTGGCGGGGGCGAGCAGTACTTC.